The 31 T cell receptor beta chains presented below share a single source sample, sequenced in a study of shared T cell receptors in the human thymus. Sequencing was performed with immunoSEQ multiplex PCR; in TCRdb, only in-frame clones are kept and a portion is missing. The sample lists approximately 400,000 clones; 85% to 95% were seen once. The sample comprised thymocytes. All receptors come from a human donor.

The chain carries TRBV11-2 and TRBJ2-7, with TRBD2 as a possible D gene (5 bases). Germline V gives CDR1 SGHAT, CDR2 FQNNGV. The V end lost 5 bases, the J end lost 4 bases, and 18 bases lay between the germline ends. The CDR3 length is 15 residues. CDR3 region: CASSLLLENGYEQYF. CDR3 sequence (DNA): TGTGCCAGCAGCCTATTACTAGAGAATGGGTACGAGCAGTACTTC.

The V gene is TRBV27, the J gene TRBJ2-6; tentative D call: TRBD1 (7 bases). Germline values: CDR1 MNHEY, CDR2 SMNVEV (reference sequence). The ends were cut back, 5 bases at V and 0 bases at J, with 20 bases in the middle. The CDR3 runs to 19 residues. CDR3 amino acids: CASSGWITGDSSGANVLTF. In nucleotides, the CDR3 is TGTGCCAGCAGTGGATGGATTACAGGGGACTCCTCTGGGGCCAACGTCCTGACTTTC.

The J gene is TRBJ2-1, the V gene TRBV7-9, with unresolved D. The CDR3 is made up of 15 amino acids. Per the germline V gene, CDR1 is SEHNR and CDR2 is FQNEAQ (reference sequence). Trimming took off 4 bases at V and 0 bases at J, with 10 bases between the two ends. The CDR3 bases are TGTGCCAGCAGCTCAGAAGGGCGCTCCTACAATGAGCAGTTCTTC. As protein: CASSSEGRSYNEQFF.

V usage is TRBV30 and J usage is TRBJ2-1; 10 bases agree with TRBD2. Trimming removed 2 bases from V and 10 bases from J; junction bases left unmatched: 8. The CDR3 consists of 14 residues. CDR1 GTSNPN and CDR2 SVGIG come from the germline V gene (reference sequence). CDR3 loop: CAWSNSGRVNEQFF. The CDR3 DNA reads TGTGCCTGGAGTAACAGCGGGAGGGTGAACGAGCAGTTCTTC.

This clone was picked up one time. The CDR3 here is CASSYRTGTNEKLFF. For the CDR3, the DNA is TGTGCCAGCAGTTACCGGACAGGGACTAATGAAAAACTGTTTTTT. This chain links TRBV6-5 with TRBJ1-4; 8 positions match TRBD1. The germline CDR1 and CDR2 sequences are MNHEY and SVGAGI. The ends lost 2 bases at V and 2 bases at J; junction bases unmatched: 1. This CDR3 has 15 amino acids.

The chain employs TRBV11-2 and TRBJ2-7; D is unresolved. V was shortened by 1 base and J by 0 bases, with 4 bases between the two germline ends. Germline V gives CDR1 SGHAT, CDR2 FQNNGV. CDR3 length: 13 residues. CDR3 residues: CASSLGTSYEQYF. The CDR3 DNA sequence: TGTGCCAGCAGCTTAGGAACCTCCTACGAGCAGTACTTC. The full variable domain, its missing parts supplied by reference TRBV11-2 and TRBJ2-7, is EAGVAQSPRYKIIEKRQSVAFWCNPISGHATLYWYQQILGQGPKLLIQFQNNGVVDDSQLPKDRFSAERLKGVDSTLKIQPAKLEDSAVYLCASSLGTSYEQYFGPGTRLTVT.

The chain uses TRBV5-1 and TRBJ2-7; perhaps D is TRBD1 or TRBD2 (6 bases each). The CDR3 covers 13 residues. CDR1 SGHRS and CDR2 YFSETQ come from the germline V gene. V was cut by 6 bases and J by 6 bases, with 16 bases left in between. The DNA for the CDR3 is TGCGCCAGCAACCCCGGGGGCTCGGCCGAGCAGTACTTC. Residues: CASNPGGSAEQYF.

V usage is TRBV6-6 and J usage is TRBJ2-3, with 7 positions matching TRBD2. The V gene end was trimmed by 1 base and the J gene end by 3 bases; junction bases not matched to a gene: 7. The V gene's germline CDR1 is MNHNY and CDR2 SVGAGI (reference sequence). The CDR3 has 16 residues. The CDR3 DNA sequence: TGTGCCAGCAGTTACTATAGGGACTACCGAACAGATACGCAGTATTTT. It translates to CASSYYRDYRTDTQYF.

The chain is built from TRBV6-5 and TRBJ1-2, with D unclear. CDR3 size: 12 residues. Germline V CDR1 and CDR2: MNHEY, SVGAGI. Trimming left V 7 bases short and J 5 bases short, with 11 bases between. The CDR3 coding sequence is TGTGCCAGCACCCACGACTGTTATGGCTACACCTTC. Its translation: CASTHDCYGYTF.

This chain connects TRBV6-1 to TRBJ2-1, with TRBD2 matching over 11 bases. Trimming removed 1 base from V and 6 bases from J; junction bases left unmatched: 11. This CDR3 is 18 amino acids long. CDR1 and CDR2 (germline): MNHNS, SASEGT. CDR3 in DNA: TGTGCCAGCAGTGAAGTCCATCTTAGCGGGAGGGCCCTCAATGAGCAGTTCTTC. Translation: CASSEVHLSGRALNEQFF.

The J gene is TRBJ1-2, the V gene TRBV14, with 9 bases that match TRBD1. CDR1 and CDR2 from the germline V gene are SGHDN and FVKESK. The V gene end was trimmed by 3 bases and the J gene end by 4 bases; junction bases not matched to a gene: 15. This CDR3 has 18 residues. The CDR3 nucleotides are TGTGCCAGCAGCCACCAGAAACAGGAACAGGGGGCTTTCTATGGCTACACCTTC. It codes for CASSHQKQEQGAFYGYTF.

The chain uses TRBV6-5 and TRBJ1-2; 7 nucleotides match TRBD1. V lost 8 bases and J lost 0; bases outside the gene matches: 9. CDR3 length: 15 residues. Germline lookup yields CDR1 MNHEY and CDR2 SVGAGI. The CDR3 loop is CASWPGGEANYGYTF. The DNA of the CDR3 is TGTGCCAGCTGGCCAGGGGGGGAAGCTAACTATGGCTACACCTTC.

This chain links TRBV7-2 with TRBJ2-3; perhaps TRBD2 as D (5 bases). V lost 5 bases and J lost 2, with 14 bases in between. Germline CDR1 reads SGHTA; CDR2 reads FQGNSA. The CDR3 consists of 15 residues. DNA for the CDR3: TGTGCCAGCAGCCCAACGAGGGTTCACACAGATACGCAGTATTTT. It specifies CASSPTRVHTDTQYF.

This clone appeared a single time. The genes are TRBV6-4 and TRBJ1-1; no clear D gene. V was trimmed by 1 base and J by 3 bases, leaving 0 bases between them. The CDR3 loop spans 11 amino acids. The germline V gene has CDR1 MRHNA and CDR2 SNTAGT. The CDR3 loop reads CASSDYTEAFF. The CDR3 region has the DNA TGTGCCAGCAGTGACTACACTGAAGCTTTCTTT.

V gene TRBV19 combines with J gene TRBJ2-1; 10 nucleotides align to TRBD1. Germline trimming cut 10 bases from V and 8 bases from J; bases unmatched to any gene: 14. The CDR3 is 15 residues long. The germline CDR1 and CDR2 sequences are LNHDA and SQIVND (reference sequence). CDR3 amino acids: CATHGTDRGQDEQFF. CDR3 sequence (DNA): TGTGCCACCCACGGTACTGACAGGGGGCAAGATGAGCAGTTCTTC.

The CDR3 DNA is TGTGCCAGCAGCTTGGAGGGCAGGGTTTCCGGCGAGCAGTACTTC. Protein sequence: CASSLEGRVSGEQYF. The chain has TRBV5-5 and TRBJ2-7; a weak D match, TRBD1 (5 bases). Germline CDR1 is SGHKS and CDR2 is YYEKEE (reference sequence). The CDR3 has 15 residues. V was shortened by 0 bases and J by 6 bases, with 16 bases between the two germline ends. The entire variable domain, with the rest obtained from reference TRBV5-5 and TRBJ2-7, is as follows: DAGVTQSPTHLIKTRGQQVTLRCSPISGHKSVSWYQQVLGQGPQFIFQYYEKEERGRGNFPDRFSARQFPNYSSELNVNALLLGDSALYLCASSLEGRVSGEQYFGPGTRLTVT.

J is TRBJ2-1 and V is TRBV5-1; 9 bases agree with TRBD1. V was clipped by 4 bases and J by 5 bases; unmatched bases: 7. The CDR3 loop spans 15 amino acids. Germline V gene sequence: CDR1 SGHRS, CDR2 YFSETQ. The CDR3 DNA reads TGCGCCAGCAGCCGTGTGGGACAGGGAGACAATGAGCAGTTCTTC. Protein: CASSRVGQGDNEQFF.

J is TRBJ2-7 and V is TRBV28, with 8 positions matching TRBD2. The CDR3 extends over 17 amino acids. Germline assignment: CDR1 MDHEN and CDR2 SYDVKM. With 6 bases clipped from V and 0 bases from J, the junction kept 13 bases outside the gene matches. The chain's CDR3 is CASRAKRLAQSSYEQYF. CDR3 DNA sequence: TGTGCCAGCAGGGCAAAGCGACTAGCGCAAAGCTCCTACGAGCAGTACTTC.

DNA of the CDR3: TGTGCCAGCAGCGGGGGGACTAGCGGGCGGACAGATACGCAGTATTTT. It is translated as CASSGGTSGRTDTQYF. The chain combines TRBV5-4 with TRBJ2-3; 12 bases line up with TRBD2. V gave up 4 bases and J gave up 3 bases; unmatched junction bases: 6. Germline V gives CDR1 SGHNT, CDR2 YYREEE (reference sequence). CDR3 length equals 16 residues.

J is TRBJ1-5 and V is TRBV19, with 7 bases fitting TRBD1. Germline V CDR1 and CDR2: LNHDA, SQIVND (reference sequence). V lost 5 bases to trimming and J lost 3 bases; unmatched junction nucleotides: 4. This CDR3 region has 14 residues. This CDR3 is CASSPQGSNQPQHF. The CDR3, as DNA: TGTGCCAGTAGTCCACAGGGGTCCAATCAGCCCCAGCATTTT.

The J gene is TRBJ2-1, the V gene TRBV5-1, with 10 bases fitting TRBD1. CDR3 length equals 17 residues. CDR1 is SGHRS, CDR2 YFSETQ, per germline. V dropped 2 bases and J dropped 7; count of bases not matched to a gene: 12. The CDR3 loop is CASSFTAGQGTSNEQFF. The DNA for the CDR3 is TGCGCCAGCAGCTTCACCGCGGGACAGGGGACAAGTAATGAGCAGTTCTTC.

This chain uses TRBV18 with TRBJ2-3; D uncertain. The CDR3 runs to 13 residues. V lost 2 bases to trimming and J lost 3 bases, with 6 bases between them. Germline V gene lookup returns CDR1 KGHSH and CDR2 LQKENI. CDR3 in DNA: TGTGCCAGCTCACCAAGCGTTACAGATACGCAGTATTTT. Translated, it gives CASSPSVTDTQYF.

The rearrangement links TRBV10-3 to TRBJ1-2; a possible D gene is TRBD1 (6 bases). The germline V gene encodes CDR1 ENHRY and CDR2 SYGVKD. Trimming took off 4 bases at V and 5 bases at J, with 14 bases between the two ends. This CDR3 spans 14 amino acids. The CDR3 reads CAISVAGEMYGYTF. CDR3 bases: TGTGCCATCAGTGTCGCAGGGGAGATGTATGGCTACACCTTC.

The chain uses TRBV6-1 and TRBJ1-2; no reliable D call. The CDR3 is 11 amino acids. V was pared by 6 bases and J by 5 bases, with 7 bases between. Germline CDR1 is MNHNS and CDR2 is SASEGT. CDR3 nucleotide sequence: TGTGCCAGCAGACTAGGGTATGGCTACACCTTC. This encodes CASRLGYGYTF.

With regard to this clone: Compared with germline, one end of the junction differs, possibly owing to a read error. The V call is TRBV7-2, the J call TRBJ2-5; TRBD2 might be the D (5 bases). This CDR3 is built from 13 residues. Germline lookup yields CDR1 SGHTA and CDR2 FQGNSA. DNA for the CDR3: TGCGCCAGCATGGGAGAGACGTTAGAGACCCAGTACTTC. Protein: CASMGETLETQYF.

This chain connects TRBV18 to TRBJ2-3; 8 bases are a match to TRBD1. V shed 3 bases, J shed 3 bases, and the junction held 2 bases outside the gene matches. This CDR3 contains 14 residues. Germline V gene lookup returns CDR1 KGHSH and CDR2 LQKENI. The CDR3: CASSPRTGTDTQYF. DNA of the CDR3: TGTGCCAGCTCACCCCGGACAGGGACAGATACGCAGTATTTT.

CDR3 region: CASSLPPTGTGAPCEQYF. CDR3 bases: TGTGCCAGCAGTTTACCACCGACCGGGACAGGGGCCCCCTGCGAGCAGTACTTC. This sequence joins TRBV27 and TRBJ2-7; 10 bases match TRBD1. Germline V gives CDR1 MNHEY, CDR2 SMNVEV (reference sequence). After removal of 2 bases from V and 6 bases from J, the junction contained 16 bases not matched to a gene. The CDR3 contains 18 residues.

CDR3 coding DNA: TGTGCCAGTAGTCCAGAGCGGGAGGGCCATCGGAACGAGCAGTACTTC. This sequence encodes CASSPEREGHRNEQYF. The chain is built from TRBV19 and TRBJ2-7; 10 nucleotides match TRBD2. Trimming at V came to 5 bases and at J to 5 bases, leaving 12 bases not matched to a gene. The germline V gene has CDR1 LNHDA and CDR2 SQIVND (reference sequence). This CDR3 is 16 amino acids long.

This clone showed up just once. The rearrangement uses TRBV28 and TRBJ2-7; 9 positions match TRBD2. After removal of 5 bases from V and 3 bases from J, the junction contained 8 bases not matched to a gene. This CDR3 spans 15 amino acids. The germline CDR1 and CDR2 sequences are MDHEN and SYDVKM. CDR3: CASSPPLAGGYEQYF. The CDR3 nucleotides read TGTGCCAGCAGTCCCCCACTAGCGGGCGGCTACGAGCAGTACTTC.

The chain joins TRBV4-2 to TRBJ1-3; 7 bases agree with TRBD1. Losses at the gene ends were 3 bases for V and 2 bases for J; bases not matched to a gene: 13. CDR1 and CDR2 (germline): LGHNA, YNFKEQ. The CDR3 contains 18 residues. The CDR3 DNA reads as TGTGCCAGCAGCCATACTTTCGGACAGGAGAAGCCTGGAAACACCATATATTTT. Amino acids: CASSHTFGQEKPGNTIYF.

V usage is TRBV14 and J usage is TRBJ2-7, with D possibly called TRBD1 or TRBD2 (5 bases each). Per the germline V gene, CDR1 is SGHDN and CDR2 is FVKESK. Deletions cut 1 base from V and 4 bases from J, with 11 bases between. The length of the CDR3 is 14 residues. The CDR3 sequence: CASSQARDGYEQYF. The CDR3 DNA sequence: TGTGCCAGCAGCCAAGCGAGGGACGGGTACGAGCAGTACTTC.